Below, 30 T cell receptor beta chains from the same sample are listed, as sequenced in a study of PD-1 blockade in classical Hodgkin lymphoma. The assay was immunoSEQ multiplex PCR, and TCRdb's table has in-frame clones only and misses some. Of tens of thousands of clones listed, 75% to 90% are singletons. Every patient was affected by relapse after autologous stem cell transplantation, while exposure to brentuximab vedotin was not uniform. The sequences come from peripheral blood mononuclear cells (PBMCs), collected at baseline. Every receptor here comes from a human donor with classical Hodgkin lymphoma.

The rearrangement links TRBV5-1 to TRBJ2-3; 7 bases agree with TRBD2. Unmatched junction bases numbered 4, after V lost 0 bases and J lost 3 bases. The CDR3 contains 15 residues. The germline gives CDR1 SGHRS, CDR2 YFSETQ. CDR3 nucleotides: TGCGCCAGCAGCTTGGGACTAGCTGGTACAGATACGCAGTATTTT. Protein sequence: CASSLGLAGTDTQYF.

Here the CDR3 DNA reads TGTGCCAGTCGCACCGTGGGGACTGGAAACACCATATATTTT. It specifies CASRTVGTGNTIYF. The chain combines TRBV19 with TRBJ1-3, with no clear D. CDR3 length: 14 residues. V was trimmed by 8 bases and J by 2 bases, leaving 13 bases between them. CDR1 and CDR2 (germline): LNHDA, SQIVND (reference sequence).

The chain uses TRBV7-9 and TRBJ1-1; D is unclear. Germline CDR1 reads SEHNR; CDR2 reads FQNEAQ (reference sequence). The CDR3 runs to 13 residues. V was trimmed by 6 bases and J by 0 bases, leaving 8 bases between them. Written as DNA, the CDR3 is TGTGCCAGCAGGCAAGTTGTGAACACTGAAGCTTTCTTT. The encoded protein is CASRQVVNTEAFF.

Note on this clone: Compared with germline, one end of the junction differs, possibly owing to a read error. The rearrangement links TRBV4-2 to TRBJ2-2; 10 nucleotides align to TRBD2. Germline CDR1 is LGHNA and CDR2 is YNFKEQ. This CDR3 contains 18 residues. CDR3: CASSKEIPSGGATGELFF. For the CDR3, the DNA is TGTGCCAGCAGCAAAGAAATCCCCAGCGGGGGGGCCACCGGGGAGCTGTTTTTT.

The rearrangement uses TRBV5-1 and TRBJ1-3; D remains ambiguous. Germline CDR1 reads SGHRS; CDR2 reads YFSETQ. V was shortened by 5 bases and J by 0 bases, with 12 bases between the two germline ends. The CDR3 length is 15 residues. Here the CDR3 DNA reads TGCGCCAGCAGTCCTGACTTAACCTCTGGAAACACCATATATTTT. This translates into CASSPDLTSGNTIYF.

This chain links TRBV6-1 with TRBJ2-5; TRBD1 is a possible D gene (6 bases). V lost 1 base, J lost 1 base, and 13 bases lay in between. Germline V gene lookup returns CDR1 MNHNS and CDR2 SASEGT. This CDR3 is built from 16 residues. In DNA, the CDR3 is TGTGCCAGCAGTGAAGTAATGGGGGCCTCCCAAGAGACCCAGTACTTC. Amino acids: CASSEVMGASQETQYF.

J is TRBJ2-7 and V is TRBV18; 9 bases line up with TRBD1. The CDR3 totals 16 residues. V lost 10 bases, J lost 2 bases, and 15 bases stayed unmatched. Germline loops: CDR1 KGHSH, CDR2 LQKENI. CDR3 nucleotide sequence: TGTGCCACCGGTTTGGGAAGGGACAGGGTACCCTACGAGCAGTACTTC. It yields the protein CATGLGRDRVPYEQYF.

This clone was seen just once. This sequence joins TRBV7-9 and TRBJ2-3; D may be TRBD1 (5 bases). The CDR3 length is 18 residues. Germline V lookup: CDR1 SEHNR, CDR2 FQNEAQ (reference sequence). The ends were cut back, 2 bases at V and 1 base at J, with 19 bases in the middle. The CDR3 region is CASSLNGHIRVGTDTQYF. CDR3 sequence (DNA): TGTGCCAGCAGCTTAAATGGTCACATCAGGGTGGGCACAGATACGCAGTATTTT. The complete variable domain, with remaining parts taken from reference TRBV7-9 and TRBJ2-3, reads DTGVSQNPRHKITKRGQNVTFRCDPISEHNRLYWYRQTLGQGPEFLTYFQNEAQLEKSRLLSDRFSAERPKGSFSTLEIQRTEQGDSAMYLCASSLNGHIRVGTDTQYFGPGTRLTVL.

This clone was picked up a small number of times. J is TRBJ2-7 and V is TRBV5-1; D is possibly TRBD2 (5 bases). The CDR3 runs to 14 residues. The germline gives CDR1 SGHRS, CDR2 YFSETQ. V lost 3 bases and J lost 0, with 10 bases in between. CDR3 nucleotides: TGCGCCAGCAGCTCGGGGTCCGTCTCCTACGAGCAGTACTTC. It is translated as CASSSGSVSYEQYF.

V gene TRBV19 combines with J gene TRBJ1-5, with D uncertain. Germline CDR1 and CDR2: LNHDA and SQIVND (reference sequence). Trimming shortened V by 7 bases and J by 6 bases, and 4 bases separated the two germline ends. The CDR3 consists of 10 residues. The CDR3 is CASIAQPQHF. The CDR3 bases are TGTGCCAGTATTGCTCAGCCCCAGCATTTT.

The chain recombines TRBV18 with TRBJ2-7, with TRBD2 matching 7 bases. Trimming at V came to 3 bases and at J to 4 bases, leaving 6 bases not matched to a gene. The length of the CDR3 is 14 residues. CDR1 is KGHSH, CDR2 LQKENI, per germline. The CDR3 reads CASSPGLVPYEQYF. The CDR3 bases are TGTGCCAGCTCACCCGGACTAGTGCCGTACGAGCAGTACTTC. Using reference TRBV18 and TRBJ2-7 for the parts outside the CDR3, the full variable domain is NAGVMQNPRHLVRRRGQEARLRCSPMKGHSHVYWYRQLPEEGLKFMVYLQKENIIDESGMPKERFSAEFPKEGPSILRIQQVVRGDSAAYFCASSPGLVPYEQYFGPGTRLTVT.

The V gene is TRBV19, the J gene TRBJ1-2, with 7 bases identical to TRBD1. This CDR3 is built from 13 residues. The trim removed 6 bases at V and 0 bases at J, leaving 1 base unmatched. Germline-derived CDR1 and CDR2 are LNHDA and SQIVND (reference sequence). DNA of the CDR3: TGTGCCAGTAGGGACAGGCCTAACTATGGCTACACCTTC. Translation gives CASRDRPNYGYTF.

The V and J genes are TRBV6-6 and TRBJ1-5; D uncertain. CDR3 length: 13 amino acids. The V gene lost 2 bases and the J gene lost 9 bases, with 11 bases spanning the gap. Germline V gene sequence: CDR1 MNHNY, CDR2 SVGAGI (reference sequence). The CDR3 coding sequence is TGTGCCAGCAGTTACCGCAGCGATCCGCCCCAGCATTTT. This gives the protein CASSYRSDPPQHF.

This clone was observed a few times. V and J are TRBV30 and TRBJ1-4, with D possibly matching TRBD1 (5 bases). From germline, CDR1 is GTSNPN and CDR2 SVGIG (reference sequence). The CDR3 is made up of 13 amino acids. Trimming took off 0 bases at V and 10 bases at J, with 12 bases between the two ends. CDR3 protein: CAWSVKGMGKLFF. For the CDR3, the DNA is TGTGCCTGGAGTGTTAAGGGGATGGGAAAACTGTTTTTT.

The chain recombines TRBV13 with TRBJ2-7, with D perhaps TRBD1 (5 bases). This CDR3 comprises 15 residues. Germline CDR1 PRHDT, CDR2 FYEKMQ (reference sequence). Trimming stripped 1 base from V and 6 bases from J, with 16 bases between. The DNA for the CDR3 is TGTGCCAGCAGCTTAGCCGGTTGGGCTAGGGGCGAGCAGTACTTC. It encodes CASSLAGWARGEQYF.

The V and J genes are TRBV5-4 and TRBJ2-5; D is unresolved. Trimming pared 7 bases from V and 2 bases from J, leaving 15 bases between. Germline CDR1 SGHNT, CDR2 YYREEE (reference sequence). CDR3 size: 14 residues. CDR3 coding DNA: TGTGCCAGCTCCCTGAAGGTTCCGCAAGAGACCCAGTACTTC. This translates into CASSLKVPQETQYF.

The chain couples TRBV19 to TRBJ2-7; TRBD2 is a possible D gene (6 bases). The germline V and J ends were trimmed by 6 bases and 1 base, with 10 bases remaining between them. Germline CDR1 reads LNHDA; CDR2 reads SQIVND (reference sequence). There are 13 residues in the CDR3. CDR3 in DNA: TGTGCCAGTAGCCTGGGGGGATCCTACGAGCAGTACTTC. Its protein is CASSLGGSYEQYF.

This clone was found once. V usage is TRBV30 and J usage is TRBJ1-2, with 9 bases matching TRBD1. The CDR3 is 14 amino acids. Germline trimming cut 8 bases from V and 2 bases from J; bases unmatched to any gene: 9. Germline V gene sequence: CDR1 GTSNPN, CDR2 SVGIG (reference sequence). The CDR3 spells CAISQGTGNYGYTF. In DNA, the CDR3 is TGTGCCATCAGTCAAGGGACAGGGAACTATGGCTACACCTTC.

The chain has TRBV5-4 and TRBJ2-3, with TRBD2 as a possible D gene (7 bases). Germline CDR1 is SGHNT and CDR2 is YYREEE (reference sequence). The CDR3 has 16 residues. V dropped 4 bases and J dropped 5 bases, with 20 bases sitting between them. CDR3 in amino acids: CASSLGGGGAGDTQYF. The CDR3 bases are TGTGCCAGCAGCCTGGGCGGTGGGGGGGCTGGAGATACGCAGTATTTT.

This rearrangement joins TRBV7-6 to TRBJ2-7; D possibly corresponds to TRBD1 (5 bases). This CDR3 is built from 14 residues. The germline V gene has CDR1 SGHVS and CDR2 FNYEAQ. Trimming pared 5 bases from V and 4 bases from J, leaving 15 bases between. The CDR3 DNA is TGTGCCAGCAGCCACTTGCCAGGGTGGTACGAGCAGTACTTC. Translating gives CASSHLPGWYEQYF.

V is TRBV6-6 and J is TRBJ2-7, with D tentatively TRBD2 (6 bases). V shed 4 bases and J shed 7 bases, with 11 bases lying between them. Germline V gives CDR1 MNHNY, CDR2 SVGAGI (reference sequence). The CDR3 length is 12 residues. The CDR3 spells CASSWRVWEQYF. In DNA form, the CDR3 reads TGTGCCAGCAGTTGGAGGGTTTGGGAGCAGTACTTC.

V is TRBV15 and J is TRBJ2-7, with 10 bases lining up with TRBD1. CDR1 and CDR2 from the germline V gene are LNHNV and YYDKDF (reference sequence). The CDR3 loop spans 15 amino acids. V shed 3 bases, J shed 4 bases, and the junction held 6 bases outside the gene matches. In DNA, the CDR3 is TGTGCCACCAGCAGGGGAGACAGGGGGCGGTACGAGCAGTACTTC. This encodes CATSRGDRGRYEQYF.

In this sample, this clone turned up once. The chain employs TRBV7-8 and TRBJ1-2; D gene ambiguous. V was cut by 3 bases and J by 2 bases, with 19 bases left in between. Germline CDR1 is SGHVS and CDR2 is FQNEAQ. The CDR3 has 17 amino acids. The CDR3 region has the DNA TGTGCCAGCAGCTTGGACGAACTATCCGGGAGAAACTATGGCTACACCTTC. Protein product: CASSLDELSGRNYGYTF.

V and J are TRBV5-1 and TRBJ1-2; D perhaps matches TRBD1 (5 bases). The germline CDR1 and CDR2 sequences are SGHRS and YFSETQ. There are 13 residues in the CDR3. Trimming removed 0 bases from V and 6 bases from J, with 9 bases in between. Here the CDR3 DNA reads TGCGCCAGCAGCTTGGGCGAGGGGAATGGCTACACCTTC. Translation gives CASSLGEGNGYTF.

The V and J genes are TRBV5-4 and TRBJ2-5; perhaps TRBD2 as D (6 bases). Germline CDR1 SGHNT, CDR2 YYREEE (reference sequence). This CDR3 has 13 amino acids. Between the trimmed V and J ends, which lost 2 bases and 4 bases, there was a span of 9 bases. The CDR3, as DNA: TGTGCCAGCAGCTTTGTCGGGGGAGAGACCCAGTACTTC. Protein: CASSFVGGETQYF.

V is TRBV7-2 and J is TRBJ1-4, with D tentatively TRBD1 (5 bases). CDR3 length: 17 residues. V was clipped by 5 bases and J by 0 bases, with 16 bases between them. Germline V CDR1 and CDR2: SGHTA, FQGNSA. For the CDR3, the DNA is TGTGCCAGCAGCACAACAGGATTTACCACAACTAATGAAAAACTGTTTTTT. It codes for CASSTTGFTTTNEKLFF. Supplemented by reference TRBV7-2 and TRBJ1-4, the full variable domain reads GAGVSQSPSNKVTEKGKDVELRCDPISGHTALYWYRQSLGQGLEFLIYFQGNSAPDKSGLPSDRFSAERTGGSVSTLTIQRTQQEDSAVYLCASSTTGFTTTNEKLFFGSGTQLSVL.

This clone rates as large. This chain connects TRBV27 to TRBJ1-5; no firm D call. The V end lost 2 bases, the J end lost 6 bases, and 8 bases lay between the germline ends. The CDR3 sequence is 13 residues long. Germline V gene lookup returns CDR1 MNHEY and CDR2 SMNVEV (reference sequence). CDR3 in DNA: TGTGCCAGCAGTTTAAAAGTCGGTCAGCCCCAGCATTTT. It specifies CASSLKVGQPQHF.

The CDR3 region has the DNA TGCGCCAGCAGCCAACACTCCGGGACAGAATGGGTGGTGCAGTACTTC. This translates into CASSQHSGTEWVVQYF. This chain links TRBV4-1 with TRBJ2-7, with 7 bases that match TRBD1. Germline CDR1 MGHRA, CDR2 YSYEKL. The CDR3 is 16 amino acids. Trimming at V came to 2 bases and at J to 9 bases, leaving 16 bases not matched to a gene.

This chain links TRBV27 with TRBJ1-1; 7 bases map to TRBD1. J gave up 1 base and V 8 bases, and 10 bases lay outside the gene matches. The CDR3 covers 15 residues. Germline V CDR1 and CDR2: MNHEY, SMNVEV (reference sequence). CDR3 sequence (DNA): TGTGCCAGCGCCCCTAAGGGGGCGGGGAACACTGAAGCTTTCTTT. This sequence encodes CASAPKGAGNTEAFF.

The chain uses TRBV25-1 and TRBJ2-6; TRBD1 matches at 7 bases. Germline CDR1 and CDR2: MGHDK and SYGVNS. The CDR3 has 17 residues. Trimming cost V 1 base and J 0 bases; bases outside gene matches: 3. The CDR3 here is CASSEFGTASGANVLTF. The CDR3, as DNA: TGTGCCAGCAGTGAATTCGGGACAGCCTCTGGGGCCAACGTCCTGACTTTC.